This T cell receptor (beta chain) was recorded in a study of T cells in Graves' hyperthyroidism and ophthalmopathy. Template material for amplifying TCR beta CDR3 regions consisted of RNA transcripts. The HTBI set primed first-round TCR CDR3 RT-PCR. TCRdb processed the multiplex PCR reads anew with MiXCR; each CDR3 protein has one entry. The sample records roughly 380,000 distinct CDR3 sequences, approximately 20% being singletons. This receptor was obtained from a woman between 18 and 30 years old with Graves' hyperthyroidism. Sequencing was done on a sample of blood.

The CDR3: CASSSGPMRTQYF. The CDR3 DNA is TGTGCCAGCAGCTCGGGACCCATGAGGACCCAGTACTTC. This sequence joins TRBV11-3 and TRBJ2-5; D might be TRBD1 or TRBD2, each matching 5 bases. Trimming left V 4 bases short and J 7 bases short, with 13 bases between. Germline V gene sequence: CDR1 SGHNT, CDR2 YENEEA. The CDR3 consists of 13 residues.